This TCR beta chain was documented in a study of relationships among human T cell subsets. Study findings and constraints: Th1, Th2 and regulatory subsets overlapped substantially in CDR3 sequences. Some CD4+CD8+ double-positive cells may remain after bead sorting.

On this clonotype: Its antigen is currently unknown.

The T cell receptor alpha and beta CDR3 regions were amplified from mRNA by semiquantitative ARM-PCR. Tagged nested gene-specific primers were used first, then communal superprimers amplified exponentially. Before the second round, exonuclease removed the nested primers. Via MiXCR, TCRdb re-called the multiplex PCR reads, giving one row per CDR3 protein. This sample has a few thousand distinct CDR3 sequences, with roughly half found just once. After CD4+CD56+ natural killer T cells were removed, anti-CD294 beads selected CD4+CD25-CD294+ Th2 cells. Subset-specific monoclonal antibody beads were used to isolate T cell subsets. The CDR3 sequence is 15 residues long. The germline V gene encodes CDR1 DFQATT and CDR2 SNEGSKA (reference sequence). V was cut by 6 bases and J by 0 bases, with 16 bases left in between.

Sequenced sample: CD4+ Th2 cells sorted from blood. This TCR derives from a man aged 35 to 55 in good health. The chain combines TRBV20-1 with TRBJ2-3; a possible D gene is TRBD2 (5 bases). DNA for the CDR3: TGCAGTGCCCCTCTGAGGAGCGGAAGCACAGATACGCAGTATTTT. As protein: CSAPLRSGSTDTQYF.